This paragraph covers one T cell receptor (beta chain) sequence. What it binds is unknown. Using immunoSEQ multiplex PCR, the repertoire was profiled, and TCRdb retains in-frame clones only, with some absent. The table includes about 2.3 million clones, about 90% detected once. This sample stems from a study of shared clonotypes between healthy human individuals. Study summary: Per donor, three plates held CD4 naive cells, three held CD4 memory, two held CD8 naive and one held CD8 memory.

General study results and limits: Rarefaction exposed incomplete sorted-subset sequencing despite large depth. Non-shared clonotypes showed lower generation probabilities than clonotypes common to all four donors.

The CDR3 sequence is 15 residues long. Germline V gives CDR1 LNHDA, CDR2 SQIVND (reference sequence). With 7 bases clipped from V and 4 bases from J, the junction kept 11 bases outside the gene matches. The receptor was isolated from a man aged 18-30 years in good health. Some clones in this sample may be carry-over from other donors' samples. The chain employs TRBV19 and TRBJ1-2; 8 nucleotides agree with TRBD1. Input material: naive CD4+ T cells from PBMCs. Sample subset: CD45RA+ positively selected. CDR3 residues: CASTIQGVDVYGYTF. The CDR3 DNA reads TGTGCCAGTACAATACAGGGGGTGGACGTCTATGGCTACACCTTC.